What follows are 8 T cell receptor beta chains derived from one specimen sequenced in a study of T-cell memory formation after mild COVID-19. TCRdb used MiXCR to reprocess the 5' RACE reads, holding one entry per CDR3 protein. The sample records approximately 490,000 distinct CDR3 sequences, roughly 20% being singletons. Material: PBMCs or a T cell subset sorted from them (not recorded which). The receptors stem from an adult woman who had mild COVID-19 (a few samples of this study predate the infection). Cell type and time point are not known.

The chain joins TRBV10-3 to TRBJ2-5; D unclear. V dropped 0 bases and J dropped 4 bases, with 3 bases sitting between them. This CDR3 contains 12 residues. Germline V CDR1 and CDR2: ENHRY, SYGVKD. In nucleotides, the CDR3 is TGTGCCATCAGTGAGTCGCCAGAGACCCAGTACTTC. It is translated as CAISESPETQYF.

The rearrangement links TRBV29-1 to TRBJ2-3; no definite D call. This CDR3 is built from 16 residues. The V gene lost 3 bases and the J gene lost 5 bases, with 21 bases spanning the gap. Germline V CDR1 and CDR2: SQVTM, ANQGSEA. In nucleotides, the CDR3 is TGCAGCGTTGACGCCGGTGCCAGGTCGGGCAAAGATACGCAGTATTTT. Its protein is CSVDAGARSGKDTQYF.

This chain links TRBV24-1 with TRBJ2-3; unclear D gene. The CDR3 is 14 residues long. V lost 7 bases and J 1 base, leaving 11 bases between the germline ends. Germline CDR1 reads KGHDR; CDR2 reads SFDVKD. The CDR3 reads CATSPGVGTDTQYF. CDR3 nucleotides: TGTGCCACCAGCCCTGGGGTTGGCACAGATACGCAGTATTTT.

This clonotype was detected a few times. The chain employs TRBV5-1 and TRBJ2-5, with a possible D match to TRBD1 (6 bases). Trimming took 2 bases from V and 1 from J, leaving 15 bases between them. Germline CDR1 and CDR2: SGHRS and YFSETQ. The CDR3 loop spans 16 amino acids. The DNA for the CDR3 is TGCGCCAGCAGCTTCCGGGACACAATACCCCAAGAGACCCAGTACTTC. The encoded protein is CASSFRDTIPQETQYF.

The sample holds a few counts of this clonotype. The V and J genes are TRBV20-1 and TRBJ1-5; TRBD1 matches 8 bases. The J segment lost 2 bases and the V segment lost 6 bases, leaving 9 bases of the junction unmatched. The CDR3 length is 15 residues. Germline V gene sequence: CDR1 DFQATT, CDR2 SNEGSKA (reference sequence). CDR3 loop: CSATQGAGGNQPQHF. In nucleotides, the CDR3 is TGCAGTGCAACGCAGGGGGCCGGGGGCAATCAGCCCCAGCATTTT.

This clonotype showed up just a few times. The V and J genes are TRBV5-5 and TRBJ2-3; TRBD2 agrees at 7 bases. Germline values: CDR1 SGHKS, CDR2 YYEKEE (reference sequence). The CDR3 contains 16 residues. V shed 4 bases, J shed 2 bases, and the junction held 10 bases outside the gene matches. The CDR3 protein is CASSPQGGSTTDTQYF. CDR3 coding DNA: TGTGCCAGCAGCCCCCAGGGCGGGAGTACCACAGATACGCAGTATTTT. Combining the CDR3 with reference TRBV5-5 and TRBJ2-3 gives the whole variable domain DAGVTQSPTHLIKTRGQQVTLRCSPISGHKSVSWYQQVLGQGPQFIFQYYEKEERGRGNFPDRFSARQFPNYSSELNVNALLLGDSALYLCASSPQGGSTTDTQYFGPGTRLTVL.

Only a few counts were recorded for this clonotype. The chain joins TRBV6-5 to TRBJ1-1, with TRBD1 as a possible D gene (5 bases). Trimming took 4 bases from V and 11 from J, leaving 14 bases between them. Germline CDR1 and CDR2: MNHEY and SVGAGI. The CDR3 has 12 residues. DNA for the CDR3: TGTGCCAGCAGTTTCGGCGGGACCGATGCTTTCTTT. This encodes CASSFGGTDAFF.

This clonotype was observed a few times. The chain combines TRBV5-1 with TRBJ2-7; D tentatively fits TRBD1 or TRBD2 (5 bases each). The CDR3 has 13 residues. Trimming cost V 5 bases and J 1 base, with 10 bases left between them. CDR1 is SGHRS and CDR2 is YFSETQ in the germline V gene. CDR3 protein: CASSRDGSYEQYF. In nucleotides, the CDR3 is TGCGCCAGCAGTCGGGACGGATCCTACGAGCAGTACTTC.